These 21 T cell receptor beta chains were all obtained from the same sample, sequenced in a study of CD8+ T cells in alopecia areata. Once RNA had been extracted, it was reverse transcribed into cDNA to act as the sequencing template. Assay used: immunoSEQ multiplex PCR; TCRdb lists only in-frame clones, some missing. The repertoire holds more than 90,000 clones, with around 61% as singletons. The sample taken for sequencing was CD4+ T cells sorted from blood. The receptors originated from a human donor in good health.

This clone has just a few counts. J is TRBJ2-1 and V is TRBV29-1, with 10 positions matching TRBD2. Trimming removed 4 bases from V and 8 bases from J; junction bases left unmatched: 14. The length of the CDR3 is 16 residues. Germline V gene sequence: CDR1 SQVTM, CDR2 ANQGSEA. CDR3 coding DNA: TGCAGCGTTGGGTACCCCGGAGTAGCGGGGGGTTATGAGCAGTTCTTC. It translates to CSVGYPGVAGGYEQFF.

The rearrangement links TRBV29-1 to TRBJ2-1; D not certain. Germline V gene sequence: CDR1 SQVTM, CDR2 ANQGSEA. With 6 bases removed from V and 7 bases from J, the gap between germline ends came to 16 bases. CDR3 length: 13 amino acids. This CDR3 reads CSVHGSRWNEQFF. The CDR3 DNA sequence: TGCAGCGTCCACGGCAGTAGATGGAATGAGCAGTTCTTC.

This rearrangement joins TRBV9 to TRBJ2-2, with a possible D match to TRBD1 (6 bases). This CDR3 has 15 amino acids. The ends were cut back, 3 bases at V and 1 base at J, with 10 bases in the middle. CDR1 and CDR2 (germline): SGDLS, YYNGEE. The DNA of the CDR3 is TGTGCCAGCAGCGCCCGGGGACAGAACACCGGGGAGCTGTTTTTT. It codes for CASSARGQNTGELFF.

The chain is built from TRBV29-1 and TRBJ1-5; 8 bases map to TRBD1. Trimming took 6 bases from V and 4 from J; bases not matched to a gene: 8. Germline lookup yields CDR1 SQVTM and CDR2 ANQGSEA. This CDR3 has 14 residues. CDR3 residues: CSVGATGDNQPQHF. The CDR3 DNA reads TGCAGCGTGGGGGCGACAGGGGATAATCAGCCCCAGCATTTT.

The genes are TRBV30 and TRBJ1-6; 10 bases are shared with TRBD1. J was trimmed by 7 bases and V by 2 bases; bases with no gene match: 2. Germline CDR1 and CDR2: GTSNPN and SVGIG (reference sequence). The CDR3 runs 14 residues. The CDR3 DNA is TGTGCCTGGAGTTTGGGACAGGGGAATTCACCCCTCCACTTT. This sequence encodes CAWSLGQGNSPLHF.

The CDR3 reads CASSTGVQETQYF. The DNA of the CDR3 is TGTGCCAGCAGTACGGGAGTTCAAGAGACCCAGTACTTC. The V call is TRBV6-5, the J call TRBJ2-5, with D possibly being TRBD2 (6 bases). V shed 5 bases and J shed 2 bases, with 9 bases lying between them. Germline loops: CDR1 MNHEY, CDR2 SVGAGI. The CDR3 consists of 13 residues.

The chain joins TRBV5-1 to TRBJ1-1; D not certain. This CDR3 comprises 13 residues. Germline V gene sequence: CDR1 SGHRS, CDR2 YFSETQ. Trimming left V 2 bases short and J 6 bases short, with 11 bases between. The CDR3 DNA reads as TGCGCCAGCAGCTTTACATCATCTTCTGAAGCTTTCTTT. Translated, it gives CASSFTSSSEAFF.

V gene TRBV5-6 combines with J gene TRBJ1-1; 7 bases are a match to TRBD1. V trimming: 5 bases; J trimming: 4 bases; junction bases outside the gene matches: 8. The CDR3 length is 14 residues. From germline, CDR1 is SGHDT and CDR2 YYEEEE. The CDR3 protein is CASRKLTGSTEAFF. The CDR3, as DNA: TGTGCCAGCAGGAAGTTGACAGGGAGCACTGAAGCTTTCTTT.

This sequence joins TRBV29-1 and TRBJ1-2; D gene ambiguous. Germline V lookup: CDR1 SQVTM, CDR2 ANQGSEA. V shed 4 bases and J shed 10 bases, with 16 bases lying between them. This CDR3 has 12 residues. CDR3 in DNA: TGCAGCGTTGCAGAAGTTGAACTTGACTACACCTTC. As protein: CSVAEVELDYTF.

The chain's CDR3 is CASTTSGSPRGELFF. The CDR3 coding sequence is TGTGCCAGCACTACTAGCGGTTCTCCCCGCGGGGAGCTGTTTTTT. The chain joins TRBV2 to TRBJ2-2; TRBD2 matches 8 bases. J was trimmed by 7 bases and V by 7 bases; bases with no gene match: 11. The CDR3 covers 15 residues. CDR1 SNHLY and CDR2 FYNNEI come from the germline V gene.

This clone has more than one count but fewer than ten. The gene calls are TRBV7-9 and TRBJ1-2; no definite D call. The V gene's germline CDR1 is SEHNR and CDR2 FQNEAQ (reference sequence). This CDR3 region has 11 residues. Between the trimmed V and J ends, which lost 8 bases and 6 bases, there was a span of 10 bases. The CDR3 DNA follows: TGTGCCAGCGCCCTCTCACATGGCTACACCTTC. Translating gives CASALSHGYTF.

The V gene is TRBV4-1, the J gene TRBJ2-1; D might be TRBD1 (6 bases). CDR3 length equals 14 residues. Germline lookup yields CDR1 MGHRA and CDR2 YSYEKL. V lost 3 bases to trimming and J lost 10 bases, with 16 bases between them. For the CDR3, the DNA is TGCGCCAGCAGCCAGCCAGCTAGGACAGAGGAGCAGTTCTTC. Its translation: CASSQPARTEEQFF.

This chain joins TRBV6-5 and TRBJ1-2; D unclear. The germline V gene has CDR1 MNHEY and CDR2 SVGAGI. V lost 0 bases to trimming and J lost 0 bases, with 8 bases between them. This CDR3 is 15 amino acids long. CDR3 amino acids: CASSYSGIANYGYTF. The CDR3, as DNA: TGTGCCAGCAGTTACTCCGGGATAGCTAACTATGGCTACACCTTC.

J is TRBJ1-5 and V is TRBV2, with D uncertain. The CDR3 has 14 residues. Trimming left V 7 bases short and J 2 bases short, with 12 bases between. Germline V gene data show CDR1 as SNHLY and CDR2 as FYNNEI. This CDR3 reads CASNREVGNQPQHF. In DNA form, the CDR3 reads TGTGCCAGCAACCGGGAGGTGGGCAATCAGCCCCAGCATTTT.

The chain uses TRBV29-1 and TRBJ1-2, with TRBD1 identical over 7 bases. V was clipped by 5 bases and J by 4 bases; unmatched bases: 4. The CDR3 length is 12 residues. Germline loops: CDR1 SQVTM, CDR2 ANQGSEA. The CDR3 loop is CSVQDRFYGYTF. The DNA of the CDR3 is TGCAGCGTTCAGGACAGGTTCTATGGCTACACCTTC. Using reference TRBV29-1 and TRBJ1-2 for the parts outside the CDR3, the full variable domain is SAVISQKPSRDICQRGTSLTIQCQVDSQVTMMFWYRQQPGQSLTLIATANQGSEATYESGFVIDKFPISRPNLTFSTLTVSNMSPEDSSIYLCSVQDRFYGYTFGSGTRLTVV.

V gene TRBV7-2 combines with J gene TRBJ1-1; tentative D call: TRBD1 (6 bases). This CDR3 has 14 residues. Deletions cut 5 bases from V and 11 bases from J, with 21 bases between. Germline CDR1 is SGHTA and CDR2 is FQGNSA. The CDR3 nucleotides read TGTGCCAGCAGCCCCGGAGGGGGGCGGTCTACGGCTTTCTTT. Translating it yields CASSPGGGRSTAFF.

The chain couples TRBV5-1 to TRBJ1-2, with D unresolved. CDR3 size: 13 residues. The germline V gene has CDR1 SGHRS and CDR2 YFSETQ. The V end lost 1 base, the J end lost 7 bases, and 11 bases lay between the germline ends. The CDR3 loop reads CASSLSGLSGYTF. The CDR3 DNA reads as TGCGCCAGCAGCTTGTCGGGGTTGTCTGGCTACACCTTC.

The chain employs TRBV5-1 and TRBJ1-1; tentatively, D is TRBD1 (6 bases). CDR3 length: 13 amino acids. V shed 4 bases and J shed 4 bases, with 11 bases lying between them. Germline V gene data show CDR1 as SGHRS and CDR2 as YFSETQ. This chain's CDR3 is CASSEGGSTEAFF. CDR3 coding DNA: TGCGCCAGCAGCGAGGGGGGAAGCACTGAAGCTTTCTTT.

The chain uses TRBV7-8 and TRBJ2-3; D call uncertain. The length of the CDR3 is 17 residues. CDR1 SGHVS and CDR2 FQNEAQ come from the germline V gene. V lost 3 bases, J lost 1 base, and 17 bases lay in between. CDR3 protein: CASSLPIVRRGTDTQYF. DNA for the CDR3: TGTGCCAGCAGCTTGCCCATAGTGCGAAGGGGCACAGATACGCAGTATTTT. The variable domain in full, with the rest retrieved from reference TRBV7-8 and TRBJ2-3, is GAGVSQSPRYKVAKRGQDVALRCDPISGHVSLFWYQQALGQGPEFLTYFQNEAQLDKSGLPSDRFFAERPEGSVSTLKIQRTQQEDSAVYLCASSLPIVRRGTDTQYFGPGTRLTVL.

V usage is TRBV29-1 and J usage is TRBJ2-7; the D gene could be TRBD1 or TRBD2 (5 bases each). The CDR3 spans 11 residues. Germline V gene sequence: CDR1 SQVTM, CDR2 ANQGSEA. The V end was cut by 4 bases, the J end by 4 bases, with 8 bases between. The CDR3 region has the DNA TGCAGCGTTGGGGACCCATACGAGCAGTACTTC. Amino acid sequence: CSVGDPYEQYF.

The rearrangement joins TRBV9 to TRBJ1-6; 7 bases are shared with TRBD1. The CDR3 totals 14 residues. In germline, CDR1 is SGDLS, CDR2 YYNGEE. After removal of 7 bases from V and 5 bases from J, the junction contained 6 bases not matched to a gene. The CDR3 DNA sequence: TGTGCCAGCGCGACAGGGACTCATAATTCACCCCTCCACTTT. It codes for CASATGTHNSPLHF. Variable domain in full (rest from reference TRBV9 and TRBJ1-6): DSGVTQTPKHLITATGQRVTLRCSPRSGDLSVYWYQQSLDQGLQFLIQYYNGEERAKGNILERFSAQQFPDLHSELNLSSLELGDSALYFCASATGTHNSPLHFGNGTRLTVT.